Here is one T cell receptor beta chain with its context. Documented time point: patch test 2, 6 weeks after DPC sensitization. Indicated treatment: therapeutic diphenylcyclopropenone sensitization with weekly scalp DPC. Every donor had alopecia and was 18 to 70 years old; all were suitable for DPC. The sample is drawn from a study of human T cells and chemical hapten exposure. Across the whole study: Patch tests put 0.01% DPC on the upper back, read at 6 days.

TCRdb analysed the RACE reads with MiXCR anew, one entry per CDR3 protein. The table records about 69,000 distinct CDR3 sequences, 10% of them present only once. V lost 3 bases and J 3 bases, leaving 20 bases between the germline ends. This CDR3 is 17 amino acids long. The germline CDR1 and CDR2 sequences are WNHNN and SYGVQD (reference sequence). The clonotype comes from a woman aged 45-65 years with alopecia areata. Some clones in this sample may be carry-over from other donors' samples. This chain joins TRBV10-1 and TRBJ1-1, with a tentative D call TRBD1 (6 bases). The sample was whole blood, taken in connection with sensitization to the hapten diphenylcyclopropenone (DPC). In DNA, the CDR3 is TGCGCCAGCAGTGATGGGGGGCACGGCAGAAGGGACACTGAAGCTTTCTTT. As protein: CASSDGGHGRRDTEAFF.